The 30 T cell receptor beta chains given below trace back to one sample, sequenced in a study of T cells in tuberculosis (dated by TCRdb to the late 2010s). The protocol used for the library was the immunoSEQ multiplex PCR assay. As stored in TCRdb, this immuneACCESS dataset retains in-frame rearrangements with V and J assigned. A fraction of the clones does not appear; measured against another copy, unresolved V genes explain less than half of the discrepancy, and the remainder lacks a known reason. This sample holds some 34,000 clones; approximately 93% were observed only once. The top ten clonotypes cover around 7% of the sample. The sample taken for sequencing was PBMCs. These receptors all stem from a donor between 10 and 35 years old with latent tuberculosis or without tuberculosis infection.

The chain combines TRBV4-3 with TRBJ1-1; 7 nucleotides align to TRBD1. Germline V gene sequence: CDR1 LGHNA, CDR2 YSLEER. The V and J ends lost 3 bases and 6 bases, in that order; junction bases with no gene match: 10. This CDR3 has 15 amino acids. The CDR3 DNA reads TGCGCCAGCAGCCACTCGCCGGGACAGAGTTCTGAAGCTTTCTTT. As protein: CASSHSPGQSSEAFF.

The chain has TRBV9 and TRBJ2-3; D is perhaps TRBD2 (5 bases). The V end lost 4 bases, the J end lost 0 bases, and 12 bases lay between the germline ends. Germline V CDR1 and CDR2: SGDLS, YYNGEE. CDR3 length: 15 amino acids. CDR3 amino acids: CASSPKADSTDTQYF. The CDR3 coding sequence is TGTGCCAGCAGCCCAAAAGCGGATAGCACAGATACGCAGTATTTT. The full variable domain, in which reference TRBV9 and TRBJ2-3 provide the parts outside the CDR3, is DSGVTQTPKHLITATGQRVTLRCSPRSGDLSVYWYQQSLDQGLQFLIQYYNGEERAKGNILERFSAQQFPDLHSELNLSSLELGDSALYFCASSPKADSTDTQYFGPGTRLTVL.

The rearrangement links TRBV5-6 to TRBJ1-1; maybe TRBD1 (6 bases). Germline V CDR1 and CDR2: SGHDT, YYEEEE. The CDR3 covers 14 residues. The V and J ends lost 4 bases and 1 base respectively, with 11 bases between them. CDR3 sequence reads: CASSQGGSNTEAFF. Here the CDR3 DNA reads TGTGCCAGCAGCCAAGGGGGTTCGAACACTGAAGCTTTCTTT.

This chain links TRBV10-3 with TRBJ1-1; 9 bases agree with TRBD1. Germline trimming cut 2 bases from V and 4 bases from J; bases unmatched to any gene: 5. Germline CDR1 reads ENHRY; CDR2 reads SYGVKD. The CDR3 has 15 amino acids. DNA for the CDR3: TGTGCCATCAGTGAGGCCGAGACAGGGGGCACTGAAGCTTTCTTT. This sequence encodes CAISEAETGGTEAFF.

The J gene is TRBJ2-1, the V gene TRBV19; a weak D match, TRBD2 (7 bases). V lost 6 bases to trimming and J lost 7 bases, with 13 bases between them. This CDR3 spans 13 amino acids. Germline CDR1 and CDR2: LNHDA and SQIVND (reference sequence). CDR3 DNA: TGTGCCAGTAGCCGAGGGGGGGGGAATGAGCAGTTCTTC. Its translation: CASSRGGGNEQFF.

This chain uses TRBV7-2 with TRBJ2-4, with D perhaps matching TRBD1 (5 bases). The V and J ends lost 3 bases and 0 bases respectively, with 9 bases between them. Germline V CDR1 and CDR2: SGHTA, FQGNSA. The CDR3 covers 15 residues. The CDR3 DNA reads TGTGCCAGCAGCTTCCCAGGGATAGCCAAAAACATTCAGTACTTC. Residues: CASSFPGIAKNIQYF.

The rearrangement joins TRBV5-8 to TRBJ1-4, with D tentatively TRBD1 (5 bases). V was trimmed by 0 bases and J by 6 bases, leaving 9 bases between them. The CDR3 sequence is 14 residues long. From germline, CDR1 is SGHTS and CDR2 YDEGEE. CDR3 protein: CASSLVGGDEKLFF. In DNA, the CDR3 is TGTGCCAGCAGCTTGGTCGGGGGGGATGAAAAACTGTTTTTT.

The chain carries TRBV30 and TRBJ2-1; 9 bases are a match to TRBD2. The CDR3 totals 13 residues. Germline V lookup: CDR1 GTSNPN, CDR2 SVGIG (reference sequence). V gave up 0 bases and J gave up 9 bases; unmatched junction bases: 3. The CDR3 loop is CAWSVGTSTEQFF. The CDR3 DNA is TGTGCCTGGAGTGTAGGGACTAGCACTGAGCAGTTCTTC.

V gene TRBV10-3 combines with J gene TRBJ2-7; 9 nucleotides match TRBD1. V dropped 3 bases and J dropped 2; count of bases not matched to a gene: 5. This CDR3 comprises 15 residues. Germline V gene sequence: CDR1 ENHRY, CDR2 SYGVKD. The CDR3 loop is CAISDGTGNTYEQYF. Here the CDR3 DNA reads TGTGCCATCAGTGATGGGACAGGGAACACCTACGAGCAGTACTTC.

The CDR3 DNA reads as TGTGCCAGCAGCTCGATGACTAGCGGGGGGGCTGAGACCCAGTACTTC. Translating gives CASSSMTSGGAETQYF. The chain carries TRBV7-2 and TRBJ2-5; 14 bases match TRBD2. The V gene end was trimmed by 4 bases and the J gene end by 5 bases; junction bases not matched to a gene: 6. This CDR3 contains 16 residues. The germline gives CDR1 SGHTA, CDR2 FQGNSA.

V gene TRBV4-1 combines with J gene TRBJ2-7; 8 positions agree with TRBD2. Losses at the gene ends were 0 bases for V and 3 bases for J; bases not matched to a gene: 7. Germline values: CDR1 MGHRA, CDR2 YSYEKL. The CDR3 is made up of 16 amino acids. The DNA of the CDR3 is TGCGCCAGCAGCCAAGAGGAACTAGCGGAGTTCTACGAGCAGTACTTC. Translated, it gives CASSQEELAEFYEQYF.

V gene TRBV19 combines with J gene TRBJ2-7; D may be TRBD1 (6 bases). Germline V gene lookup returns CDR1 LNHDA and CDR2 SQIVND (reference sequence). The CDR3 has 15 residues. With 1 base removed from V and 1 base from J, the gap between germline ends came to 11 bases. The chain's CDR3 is CASSIAGVLSYEQYF. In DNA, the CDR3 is TGTGCCAGTAGTATAGCAGGGGTCTTATCCTACGAGCAGTACTTC.

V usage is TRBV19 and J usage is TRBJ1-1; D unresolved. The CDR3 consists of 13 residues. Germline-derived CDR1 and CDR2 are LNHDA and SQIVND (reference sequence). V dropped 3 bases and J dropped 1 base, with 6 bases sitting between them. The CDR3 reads CASSIGENTEAFF. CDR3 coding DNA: TGTGCCAGTAGTATCGGGGAGAACACTGAAGCTTTCTTT.

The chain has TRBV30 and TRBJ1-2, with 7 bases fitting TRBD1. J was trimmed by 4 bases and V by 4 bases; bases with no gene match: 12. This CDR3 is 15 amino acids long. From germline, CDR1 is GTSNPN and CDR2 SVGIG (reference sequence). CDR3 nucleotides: TGTGCCTGGATTAGCGGGGACAGCAGCTTCTATGGCTACACCTTC. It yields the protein CAWISGDSSFYGYTF.

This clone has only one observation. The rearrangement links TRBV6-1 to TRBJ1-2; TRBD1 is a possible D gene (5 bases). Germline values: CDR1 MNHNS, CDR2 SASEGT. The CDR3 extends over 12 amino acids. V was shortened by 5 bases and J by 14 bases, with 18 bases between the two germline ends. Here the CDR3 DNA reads TGTGCCAGCAGTCCAGGGACTCCCGTGCGGACCTTC. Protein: CASSPGTPVRTF.

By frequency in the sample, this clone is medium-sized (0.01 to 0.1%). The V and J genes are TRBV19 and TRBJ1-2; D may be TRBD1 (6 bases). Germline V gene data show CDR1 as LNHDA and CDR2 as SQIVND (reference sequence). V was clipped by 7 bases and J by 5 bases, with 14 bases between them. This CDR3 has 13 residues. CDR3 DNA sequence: TGTGCCAGTACCCCGGACAGAATATATGGCTACACCTTC. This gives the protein CASTPDRIYGYTF.

CDR3 in DNA: TGTGCCAGCAGTGACCAAAGCTTGAGCGAGCAGTACTTC. Translation: CASSDQSLSEQYF. This sequence joins TRBV2 and TRBJ2-7, with D hard to call. This CDR3 region has 13 residues. V shed 3 bases and J shed 6 bases, with 12 bases lying between them. Per the germline V gene, CDR1 is SNHLY and CDR2 is FYNNEI.

As DNA, the CDR3 is TGTGCCAGCAGTTACGCCCGGTACCGCAGGGAAGCTTTCTTT. This codes for CASSYARYRREAFF. This chain uses TRBV6-5 with TRBJ1-1; D ambiguous. V lost 2 bases and J lost 8, with 15 bases in between. Germline CDR1 and CDR2: MNHEY and SVGAGI. CDR3 size: 14 residues.

Here the CDR3 reads CASSLGVQTSTDTQYF. CDR3 DNA sequence: TGCGCCAGCAGCTTGGGAGTCCAAACTAGCACAGATACGCAGTATTTT. The chain combines TRBV5-1 with TRBJ2-3, with D uncertain. This CDR3 region has 16 residues. Germline values: CDR1 SGHRS, CDR2 YFSETQ. Between the trimmed V and J ends, which lost 0 bases and 0 bases, there was a span of 11 bases.

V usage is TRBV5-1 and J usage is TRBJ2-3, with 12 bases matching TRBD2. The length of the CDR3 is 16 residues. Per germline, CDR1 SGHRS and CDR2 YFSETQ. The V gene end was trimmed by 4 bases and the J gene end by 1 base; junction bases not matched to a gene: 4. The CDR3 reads CASSVRLAGGTDTQYF. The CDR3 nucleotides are TGCGCCAGCAGCGTCCGACTAGCGGGGGGCACAGATACGCAGTATTTT.

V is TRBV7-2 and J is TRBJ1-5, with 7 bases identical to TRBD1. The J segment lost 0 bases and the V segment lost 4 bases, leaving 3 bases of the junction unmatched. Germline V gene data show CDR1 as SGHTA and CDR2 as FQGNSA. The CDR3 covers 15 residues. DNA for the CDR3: TGTGCCAGCAGCTCCCCAGGGGGTAGCAATCAGCCCCAGCATTTT. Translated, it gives CASSSPGGSNQPQHF. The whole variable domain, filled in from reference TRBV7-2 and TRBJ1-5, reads GAGVSQSPSNKVTEKGKDVELRCDPISGHTALYWYRQSLGQGLEFLIYFQGNSAPDKSGLPSDRFSAERTGGSVSTLTIQRTQQEDSAVYLCASSSPGGSNQPQHFGDGTRLSIL.

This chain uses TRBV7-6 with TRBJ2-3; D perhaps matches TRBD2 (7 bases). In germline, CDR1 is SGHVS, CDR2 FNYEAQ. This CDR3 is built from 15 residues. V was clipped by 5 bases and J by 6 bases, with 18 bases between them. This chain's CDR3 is CASSRLWGGADTQYF. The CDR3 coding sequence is TGTGCCAGCAGCCGACTCTGGGGGGGGGCTGATACGCAGTATTTT. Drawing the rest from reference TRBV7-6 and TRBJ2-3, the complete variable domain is GAGVSQSPRYKVTKRGQDVALRCDPISGHVSLYWYRQALGQGPEFLTYFNYEAQQDKSGLPNDRFSAERPEGSISTLTIQRTEQRDSAMYRCASSRLWGGADTQYFGPGTRLTVL.

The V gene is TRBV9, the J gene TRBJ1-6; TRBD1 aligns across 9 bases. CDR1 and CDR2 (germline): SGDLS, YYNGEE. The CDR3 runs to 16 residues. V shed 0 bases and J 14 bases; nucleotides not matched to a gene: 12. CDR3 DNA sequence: TGTGCCAGCAGCGTAGCCGGACAGGGGTCGGTGGCCACCCTCCACTTT. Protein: CASSVAGQGSVATLHF.

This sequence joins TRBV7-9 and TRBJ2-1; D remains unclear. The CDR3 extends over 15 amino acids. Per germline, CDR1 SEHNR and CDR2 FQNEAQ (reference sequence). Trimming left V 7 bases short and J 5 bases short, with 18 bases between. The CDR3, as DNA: TGTGCCAGCACCCACCGGGTCTTGCCTAACAATGAGCAGTTCTTC. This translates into CASTHRVLPNNEQFF.

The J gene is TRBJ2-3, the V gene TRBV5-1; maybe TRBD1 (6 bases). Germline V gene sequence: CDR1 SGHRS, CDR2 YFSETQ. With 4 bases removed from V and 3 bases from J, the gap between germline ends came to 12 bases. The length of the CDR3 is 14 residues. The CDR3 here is CASSLQGMTDTQYF. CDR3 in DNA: TGCGCCAGCAGCCTACAGGGAATGACAGATACGCAGTATTTT.

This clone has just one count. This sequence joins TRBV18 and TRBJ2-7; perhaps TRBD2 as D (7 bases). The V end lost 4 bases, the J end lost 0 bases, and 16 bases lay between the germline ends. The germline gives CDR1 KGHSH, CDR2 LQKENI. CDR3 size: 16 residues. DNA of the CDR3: TGTGCCAGCTCACAACCTGGGGGGGCGACCTCCTACGAGCAGTACTTC. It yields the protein CASSQPGGATSYEQYF.

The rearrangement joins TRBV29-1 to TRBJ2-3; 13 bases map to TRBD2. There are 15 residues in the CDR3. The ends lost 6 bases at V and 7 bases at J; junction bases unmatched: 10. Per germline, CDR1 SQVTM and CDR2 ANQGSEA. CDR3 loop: CSVGIRTSGGNTQYF. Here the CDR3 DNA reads TGCAGCGTCGGGATTCGGACTAGCGGGGGAAATACGCAGTATTTT.

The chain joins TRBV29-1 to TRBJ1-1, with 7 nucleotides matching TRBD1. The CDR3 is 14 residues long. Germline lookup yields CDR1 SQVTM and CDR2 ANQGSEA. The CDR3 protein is CSFLYPRQGPEAFF. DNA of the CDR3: TGCAGTTTCCTGTACCCAAGACAGGGCCCCGAAGCTTTCTTT.

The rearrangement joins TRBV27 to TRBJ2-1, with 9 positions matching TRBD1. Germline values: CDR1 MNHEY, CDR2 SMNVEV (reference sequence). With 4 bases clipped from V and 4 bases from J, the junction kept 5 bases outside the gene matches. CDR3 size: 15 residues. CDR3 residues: CASSSPDRGYNEQFF. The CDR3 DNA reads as TGTGCCAGCAGTTCACCGGACAGGGGTTACAATGAGCAGTTCTTC.

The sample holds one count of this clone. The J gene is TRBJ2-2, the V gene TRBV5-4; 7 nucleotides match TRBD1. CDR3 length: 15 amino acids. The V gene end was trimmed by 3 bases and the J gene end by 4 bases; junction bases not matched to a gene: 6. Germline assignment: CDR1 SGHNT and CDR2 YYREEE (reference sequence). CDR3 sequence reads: CASSSPGQITGELFF. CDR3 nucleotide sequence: TGTGCCAGCAGCTCCCCGGGACAGATCACCGGGGAGCTGTTTTTT.